The T cell receptor (beta chain) under discussion was sequenced for a study of T cells in Graves' hyperthyroidism and ophthalmopathy. Study overall: Peripheral blood sampling occurred at initial diagnosis, before any treatment.

Amplified TCR beta CDR3 regions derived from RNA transcripts. When the TCR CDR3 underwent first-round RT-PCR, the HTBI primer set was used. TCRdb re-called the multiplex PCR reads through MiXCR, storing one row per CDR3 protein. Of almost 250,000 distinct CDR3 sequences in the sample, approximately 23% were seen once. This clonotype was seen a handful of times. V was clipped by 4 bases and J by 4 bases, with 13 bases between them. The CDR3 totals 14 residues. Germline V lookup: CDR1 LGHDT, CDR2 YNNKEL (reference sequence). This clonotype originated in a middle-aged woman with Graves' ophthalmopathy. The chain links TRBV3-1 to TRBJ1-2; D gene uncertain. Material: blood. CDR3 amino acids: CASSLQRVSYGYTF. CDR3 nucleotide sequence: TGTGCCAGCAGCCTTCAACGGGTGTCCTATGGCTACACCTTC.